A single T cell receptor (beta chain) is shown here with its context. Measured with immunoSEQ multiplex PCR; TCRdb has only the in-frame clones, and not every one. The sample contains 150,000 to 200,000 clones, around nine tenths of which appear only once. The data belong to a study of T cell responses to AZD1222 COVID-19 vaccine. V shed 2 bases and J 2 bases; nucleotides not matched to a gene: 3. This CDR3 spans 17 amino acids. The germline V gene has CDR1 LGHNA and CDR2 YNFKEQ. The chain has TRBV4-2 and TRBJ2-3; 14 bases map to TRBD2. The specimen was peripheral blood, collected on day 0 of AZD1222 vaccination. The TCR was taken from an adult in good health. CDR3 residues: CASSQLGLAGATDTQYF. Here the CDR3 DNA reads TGTGCCAGCAGCCAACTGGGACTAGCGGGGGCCACAGATACGCAGTATTTT.